The 29 T cell receptor beta chains below were found in one sample sequenced in a study of Ad26.COV2.S vaccination and SARS-CoV-2 variants. As to treatment: about 20 received Ad26.COV2.S at low or high dose, single or two shots; about 5 received placebo; per-sample allocation not given. All samples were drawn on day 63, counting from the first vaccine or placebo injection. Profiling relied on immunoSEQ multiplex PCR, and the TCRdb table lists in-frame clones only, not all of them. Seen here are roughly 460,000 clones, around 89% observed once, and the top ten hold around 1.6%. This specimen was peripheral blood, taken in a trial of Ad26.COV2.S vaccine versus placebo. These receptors were obtained from a person aged 18 to 59 who received the Ad26.COV2.S COVID-19 vaccine or a placebo.

This chain connects TRBV10-3 to TRBJ1-1; 8 positions match TRBD1. Losses at the gene ends were 5 bases for V and 1 base for J; bases not matched to a gene: 12. CDR1 is ENHRY and CDR2 is SYGVKD in the germline V gene. There are 17 residues in the CDR3. The CDR3 spells CAISPGQARARNTEAFF. The CDR3 nucleotides are TGTGCCATCAGTCCGGGACAGGCGAGGGCGAGGAACACTGAAGCTTTCTTT.

This clone has only one observation. V and J are TRBV19 and TRBJ1-2; D may be TRBD1 (6 bases). V dropped 10 bases and J dropped 4 bases, with 16 bases sitting between them. The CDR3 extends over 13 amino acids. The germline V gene has CDR1 LNHDA and CDR2 SQIVND (reference sequence). CDR3 sequence reads: CATSRQAFYGYTF. CDR3 nucleotide sequence: TGTGCCACCAGCCGACAGGCCTTCTATGGCTACACCTTC.

This chain links TRBV6-5 with TRBJ2-1; no clear D gene. The V end lost 4 bases, the J end lost 8 bases, and 9 bases lay between the germline ends. The germline gives CDR1 MNHEY, CDR2 SVGAGI. The CDR3 is 12 amino acids. This CDR3 reads CASSWGLDEQFF. CDR3 nucleotide sequence: TGTGCCAGCAGTTGGGGTTTGGATGAGCAGTTCTTC.

This sequence joins TRBV29-1 and TRBJ1-1; D not certain. The CDR3 spans 12 residues. Trimming cost V 7 bases and J 1 base, with 10 bases left between them. Germline CDR1 SQVTM, CDR2 ANQGSEA. The CDR3: CSGNLQNTEAFF. The CDR3 DNA is TGCAGCGGAAACCTCCAGAACACTGAAGCTTTCTTT. Complete variable domain (other parts from reference TRBV29-1 and TRBJ1-1): SAVISQKPSRDICQRGTSLTIQCQVDSQVTMMFWYRQQPGQSLTLIATANQGSEATYESGFVIDKFPISRPNLTFSTLTVSNMSPEDSSIYLCSGNLQNTEAFFGQGTRLTVV.

The V and J genes are TRBV7-9 and TRBJ2-7, with 7 bases aligning to TRBD1. This CDR3 comprises 15 residues. The J segment lost 0 bases and the V segment lost 6 bases, leaving 8 bases of the junction unmatched. Germline V gene sequence: CDR1 SEHNR, CDR2 FQNEAQ (reference sequence). CDR3 amino acids: CASSSRDSVSYEQYF. CDR3 bases: TGTGCCAGCAGTTCCCGGGACAGTGTCTCCTACGAGCAGTACTTC.

The chain is built from TRBV14 and TRBJ2-6; D gene uncertain. V dropped 4 bases and J dropped 12 bases, with 13 bases sitting between them. Germline V lookup: CDR1 SGHDN, CDR2 FVKESK. The CDR3 length is 13 residues. CDR3 in amino acids: CASSPLRTSVLTF. CDR3 bases: TGTGCCAGCAGCCCCTTACGAACCTCCGTCCTGACTTTC.

This rearrangement joins TRBV9 to TRBJ2-3; D uncertain. This CDR3 region has 14 residues. The germline V and J ends were trimmed by 3 bases and 6 bases, with 14 bases remaining between them. CDR1 is SGDLS, CDR2 YYNGEE, per germline. This CDR3 is CASSETSALDTQYF. In DNA, the CDR3 is TGTGCCAGCAGCGAGACATCAGCCCTCGATACGCAGTATTTT. Filled out from reference TRBV9 and TRBJ2-3, the complete variable domain reads DSGVTQTPKHLITATGQRVTLRCSPRSGDLSVYWYQQSLDQGLQFLIQYYNGEERAKGNILERFSAQQFPDLHSELNLSSLELGDSALYFCASSETSALDTQYFGPGTRLTVL.

This clone was seen just once. The chain uses TRBV6-5 and TRBJ2-7; possible D gene TRBD1, 6 bases. The CDR3 length is 13 residues. Germline CDR1 is MNHEY and CDR2 is SVGAGI. Deletions cut 6 bases from V and 4 bases from J, with 13 bases between. DNA for the CDR3: TGTGCCAGCAGAGGGACATTGGCATACGAGCAGTACTTC. This translates into CASRGTLAYEQYF.

V and J are TRBV7-8 and TRBJ2-3; D gene ambiguous. Per the germline V gene, CDR1 is SGHVS and CDR2 is FQNEAQ. This CDR3 region has 11 residues. The germline V and J ends were trimmed by 5 bases and 6 bases, with 6 bases remaining between them. Here the CDR3 reads CASSTGDTQYF. CDR3 sequence (DNA): TGTGCCAGCAGCACCGGGGATACGCAGTATTTT.

As to this clone: The same CDR3 is also encoded by other DNA sequences in this sample. The chain employs TRBV6-5 and TRBJ2-7; weak D call: TRBD1 (5 bases). Trimming took off 6 bases at V and 4 bases at J, with 10 bases between the two ends. This CDR3 region has 12 residues. CDR1 and CDR2 (germline): MNHEY, SVGAGI. DNA of the CDR3: TGTGCCAGCAGCCCCCAGGGATACGAGCAGTACTTC. This gives the protein CASSPQGYEQYF.

The DNA for the CDR3 is TGTGCCAGCAGCCCGCCACTAGCGGCTTCCTACAATGAGCAGTTCTTC. Translation gives CASSPPLAASYNEQFF. The chain has TRBV3-1 (or the pseudogene TRBV3-2) and TRBJ2-1, with 8 bases lining up with TRBD2. Germline V gene data show CDR1 as LGHDT and CDR2 as YNNKEL (reference sequence). V shed 4 bases and J 1 base; nucleotides not matched to a gene: 6. The CDR3 contains 16 residues.

The rearrangement links TRBV3-1 (or the pseudogene TRBV3-2) to TRBJ2-3; 12 bases match TRBD2. The CDR3 spans 14 residues. V lost 4 bases, J lost 6 bases, and 2 bases stayed unmatched. Germline V CDR1 and CDR2: LGHDT, YNNKEL (reference sequence). CDR3 sequence (DNA): TGTGCCAGCAGCCCCGGACTAGCGGGGGATACGCAGTATTTT. Its translation is CASSPGLAGDTQYF.

The rearrangement uses TRBV4-3 and TRBJ1-6; D possibly corresponds to TRBD1 (5 bases). The CDR3 is 17 amino acids. V shed 0 bases and J shed 7 bases, with 16 bases lying between them. Looked up from germline, CDR1 is LGHNA and CDR2 is YSLEER. The CDR3 sequence: CASSQDLGREWNSPLHF. Written as DNA, the CDR3 is TGCGCCAGCAGCCAAGATCTGGGCAGGGAGTGGAATTCACCCCTCCACTTT.

The rearrangement joins TRBV28 to TRBJ2-7; 7 nucleotides agree with TRBD1. Per the germline V gene, CDR1 is MDHEN and CDR2 is SYDVKM. J was trimmed by 5 bases and V by 3 bases; bases with no gene match: 25. The CDR3 runs to 20 residues. CDR3 nucleotides: TGTGCCAGCAGTTTTAGTAGGTACCACCCTGGGACAGTAAGCAGGAACGAGCAGTACTTC. Translation gives CASSFSRYHPGTVSRNEQYF.

Points on this clone: This sample includes further DNA sequences coding for the same CDR3. This rearrangement joins TRBV5-1 to TRBJ2-1, with a possible D match to TRBD1 (5 bases). Germline CDR1 reads SGHRS; CDR2 reads YFSETQ. This CDR3 spans 14 amino acids. Between the trimmed V and J ends, which lost 4 bases and 0 bases, there was a span of 8 bases. As DNA, the CDR3 is TGCGCCAGCAGCCCAGGGAACTCCTACAATGAGCAGTTCTTC. Translation: CASSPGNSYNEQFF.

V usage is TRBV5-4 and J usage is TRBJ2-2; tentatively, D is TRBD2 (7 bases). CDR1 SGHNT and CDR2 YYREEE come from the germline V gene (reference sequence). The V gene lost 3 bases and the J gene lost 6 bases, with 12 bases spanning the gap. This CDR3 is 14 amino acids long. CDR3 in DNA: TGTGCCAGCAGCTACCTAGGGGGGGCCGGGGAGCTGTTTTTT. Amino acid sequence: CASSYLGGAGELFF.

The chain uses TRBV13 and TRBJ1-6; unclear D gene. There are 14 residues in the CDR3. V lost 2 bases and J lost 7, with 9 bases in between. CDR1 PRHDT and CDR2 FYEKMQ come from the germline V gene (reference sequence). The CDR3 DNA follows: TGTGCCAGCAGCTTAACCCAGACAAATTCACCCCTCCACTTT. Translation gives CASSLTQTNSPLHF.

V is TRBV10-2 and J is TRBJ2-7; D gene unclear. The V and J ends lost 8 bases and 1 base respectively, with 3 bases between them. The germline CDR1 and CDR2 sequences are WSHSY and SAAADI. The CDR3 contains 10 residues. DNA for the CDR3: TGCGCCAGCGGGTCCTACGAGCAGTACTTC. Its protein product is CASGSYEQYF.

This clone has just one count. The V and J genes are TRBV12-5 and TRBJ1-1, with D hard to call. With 1 base removed from V and 7 bases from J, the gap between germline ends came to 13 bases. CDR1 and CDR2 (germline): LGHNT, FRNRAP. The CDR3 runs 14 residues. CDR3 loop: CASGLGATDNEAFF. The CDR3 DNA is TGTGCTAGTGGTTTGGGAGCGACGGATAATGAAGCTTTCTTT.

In its sample, this clone was seen once. This chain joins TRBV27 and TRBJ2-2; D may be TRBD1 (5 bases). Looked up from germline, CDR1 is MNHEY and CDR2 is SMNVEV (reference sequence). With 7 bases removed from V and 2 bases from J, the gap between germline ends came to 14 bases. The CDR3 has 15 amino acids. This chain's CDR3 is CASMLNRFNTGELFF. The CDR3 DNA follows: TGTGCCAGCATGTTAAACAGGTTCAACACCGGGGAGCTGTTTTTT.

The rearrangement uses TRBV9 and TRBJ1-2; TRBD1 might be the D (5 bases). V lost 2 bases to trimming and J lost 1 base, with 9 bases between them. The CDR3 has 14 residues. Germline V gene data show CDR1 as SGDLS and CDR2 as YYNGEE. This CDR3 is CASSVDDSNYGYTF. The CDR3 DNA follows: TGTGCCAGCAGCGTTGACGACAGTAACTATGGCTACACCTTC.

V is TRBV6-6 and J is TRBJ1-5; D is perhaps TRBD1 (6 bases). The CDR3 runs 16 residues. V was clipped by 3 bases and J by 7 bases, with 19 bases between them. Looked up from germline, CDR1 is MNHNY and CDR2 is SVGAGI (reference sequence). The CDR3 DNA sequence: TGTGCCAGCAGTTATGGAGGGGGGCCTCAGTCCCAGCCCCAGCATTTT. Residues: CASSYGGGPQSQPQHF.

The chain links TRBV18 to TRBJ2-5, with 7 bases matching TRBD1. The CDR3 runs 16 residues. The germline gives CDR1 KGHSH, CDR2 LQKENI. V was pared by 1 base and J by 9 bases, with 14 bases of the junction left unmatched. The CDR3 sequence is CASSPQGAAPGLAQYF. The CDR3 coding sequence is TGTGCCAGCTCACCACAGGGGGCGGCCCCCGGGTTGGCCCAGTACTTC.

Regarding this clone: Mismatch with germline at one junction end may stem from a read error. This chain connects TRBV19 to TRBJ2-2, with 7 positions matching TRBD1. Germline CDR1 and CDR2: LNHDA and SQIVND (reference sequence). The CDR3 has 14 residues. The CDR3 sequence is CATSSRGKTGELFF. The CDR3 DNA reads as TGTGCCACTAGTAGCAGGGGGAAAACCGGGGAGCTGTTTTTT.

This chain connects TRBV19 to TRBJ1-5; D ambiguous. V dropped 6 bases and J dropped 0 bases, with 9 bases sitting between them. The CDR3 has 14 amino acids. Germline CDR1 reads LNHDA; CDR2 reads SQIVND (reference sequence). CDR3 amino acids: CASRPGNSNQPQHF. The CDR3 DNA follows: TGTGCCAGTAGGCCGGGAAATAGCAATCAGCCCCAGCATTTT.

V gene TRBV11-3 combines with J gene TRBJ1-1; D gene unclear. V lost 2 bases, J lost 3 bases, and 7 bases lay in between. This CDR3 region has 13 residues. Germline V gene lookup returns CDR1 SGHNT and CDR2 YENEEA. The CDR3 here is CASSLTEYTEAFF. As DNA, the CDR3 is TGTGCCAGCAGCTTAACCGAGTACACTGAAGCTTTCTTT.

The V and J genes are TRBV9 and TRBJ1-4; D is perhaps TRBD1 (6 bases). Per the germline V gene, CDR1 is SGDLS and CDR2 is YYNGEE. Trimming took off 3 bases at V and 4 bases at J, with 10 bases between the two ends. The CDR3 is 14 residues long. The CDR3 DNA follows: TGTGCCAGCAGCGAGACAGGAGTTAATGAAAAACTGTTTTTT. It is translated as CASSETGVNEKLFF.

This sequence joins TRBV28 and TRBJ2-1, with a possible D match to TRBD2 (5 bases). This CDR3 is 16 amino acids long. Germline loops: CDR1 MDHEN, CDR2 SYDVKM. V shed 3 bases and J shed 5 bases, with 17 bases lying between them. This CDR3 reads CASSLVSSGLDNEQFF. Written as DNA, the CDR3 is TGTGCCAGCAGTTTGGTGTCGTCGGGGTTAGACAATGAGCAGTTCTTC.

This CDR3 is CASSSGGANEKLFF. The CDR3 nucleotides are TGCGCCAGCAGCTCTGGGGGGGCTAATGAAAAACTGTTTTTT. The chain uses TRBV5-1 and TRBJ1-4; maybe TRBD1 (5 bases). V lost 3 bases and J 3 bases, leaving 9 bases between the germline ends. The CDR3 runs 14 residues. The germline V gene encodes CDR1 SGHRS and CDR2 YFSETQ.